This T cell receptor beta chain was sequenced during a study of T cell responses to AZD1222 COVID-19 vaccine. This table comes from immunoSEQ multiplex PCR, and its TCRdb copy is limited to in-frame clones, with some not included. The table shows 150,000 to 200,000 clones, with around 87% occurring only once. A note on this clone: What it binds is not known.

Findings and caveats of the study: Females outnumbered males among donors, who were mostly white British; clonal diversity was possibly underestimated. Dominant at 160-218 and 743-854, vaccine-associated CD4 TCRs also spanned spike. Nearly half of spike-specific TCRs reportedly target variant regions that are unmutated in the B.1.351 and B.1.1.7 variants.

Sample: peripheral blood, taken on day 0 of MenACWY control vaccination. This clonotype was sampled from an adult in good health.

CDR3 DNA sequence: TGCGCCAGCAGCCCACAACAGGGAGCGGACTATGGCTACACCTTC. This encodes CASSPQQGADYGYTF. The chain combines TRBV4-1 with TRBJ1-2, with D perhaps TRBD1 (6 bases). V dropped 4 bases and J dropped 3 bases, with 15 bases sitting between them. Germline V lookup: CDR1 MGHRA, CDR2 YSYEKL. There are 15 residues in the CDR3.